The entry below gives a single TCR beta chain sequence along with its context. The CDR3 contains 14 residues. Germline loops: CDR1 SQVTM, CDR2 ANQGSEA. The trim removed 1 base at V and 4 bases at J, leaving 6 bases unmatched. Combining a sample-barcoded 5' primer with a J-beta primer mix, a second PCR ran for 7 to 11 cycles. Samples each returned at least 3 million CDR3-containing paired-end reads. A single record per CDR3 protein comes from TCRdb applying MiXCR to the 5' RACE reads. This sample carries approximately 580,000 distinct CDR3 sequences, less than 25% of them seen once, and the ten largest clones take just under 9%. The data were obtained in a study of blood T cells in healthy people across ages. A further study also used this sample, focusing on T cells of mothers and their children. From that report: When the second PCR was run, its M1S primer added sample barcodes and 2-4 random nucleotides.

This sequence joins TRBV29-1 and TRBJ1-1, with 7 bases that match TRBD1. This sequence was found in a boy aged 5-17 years in good health. Specimen: blood. The CDR3 protein is CSVEGQGWGTEAFF. CDR3 bases: TGCAGCGTTGAAGGACAGGGATGGGGCACTGAAGCTTTCTTT.